Here is one TCR beta chain with its context. TCRdb keeps only in-frame clones here, not all; method: immunoSEQ multiplex PCR. This table has 250,000 to 350,000 clones, approximately 90% appearing once. CDR3 size: 14 residues. The V end lost 1 base, the J end lost 4 bases, and 11 bases lay between the germline ends. CDR1 and CDR2 (germline): MGHRA, YSYEKL. Participant age was roughly 18 to 90 years, and participants resided in about 25 US areas. This record belongs to a study of blood T cell repertoires in COVID-19. About the study: PBMCs, B-cell-depleted T cells, or T cells provided the cDNA or gDNA that made up the material.

The V and J genes are TRBV4-1 and TRBJ2-7; a possible D gene is TRBD2 (6 bases). This receptor was obtained from a woman aged 25 to 39 who had recovered from COVID-19. Source material: PBMCs or T cells enriched from blood (not recorded which). CDR3 residues: CASSQVSGEYEQYF. The CDR3 region has the DNA TGCGCCAGCAGCCAAGTCTCGGGAGAGTACGAGCAGTACTTC.